The 3 T cell receptor beta chains in this list originate from one sample, sequenced in a study of neurological immune-mediated disorders. Using its own MiXCR run on the 5' RACE reads, TCRdb lists one record per CDR3 protein. Among 20,000 to 25,000 distinct CDR3 sequences listed, over 5.5% were seen once. Sequenced material: CD8+ T cells from blood. These receptors were obtained from a man younger than 35 in good health.

This clonotype occurred many times. The chain has TRBV5-1 and TRBJ1-1, with a weak D call TRBD1 (5 bases). Per germline, CDR1 SGHRS and CDR2 YFSETQ. The CDR3 sequence is 15 residues long. The V end was cut by 4 bases, the J end by 6 bases, with 19 bases between. CDR3 nucleotide sequence: TGCGCCAGCAGCCTCTTATGGGAGGGGTTGGCTGAAGCTTTCTTT. This codes for CASSLLWEGLAEAFF.

Ten or more counts support this clonotype. The chain's CDR3 is CASSPSGGNTEAFF. The CDR3 coding sequence is TGTGCCAGCAGTCCATCGGGGGGGAACACTGAAGCTTTCTTT. The chain uses TRBV12-3 or TRBV12-4 and TRBJ1-1, with a tentative D call TRBD1 (5 bases). This CDR3 comprises 14 residues. V was cut by 5 bases and J by 1 base, with 11 bases left in between.

The table lists this clonotype with many counts. The CDR3 coding sequence is TGCAGTGCCGGGCCCATGGGGGTCGGTAACTATGGCTACACCTTC. Residues: CSAGPMGVGNYGYTF. J is TRBJ1-2 and V is TRBV20-1, with a tentative D call TRBD1 (5 bases). CDR3 length: 15 amino acids. CDR1 is DFQATT and CDR2 is SNEGSKA in the germline V gene (reference sequence). V lost 6 bases to trimming and J lost 1 base, with 18 bases between them.